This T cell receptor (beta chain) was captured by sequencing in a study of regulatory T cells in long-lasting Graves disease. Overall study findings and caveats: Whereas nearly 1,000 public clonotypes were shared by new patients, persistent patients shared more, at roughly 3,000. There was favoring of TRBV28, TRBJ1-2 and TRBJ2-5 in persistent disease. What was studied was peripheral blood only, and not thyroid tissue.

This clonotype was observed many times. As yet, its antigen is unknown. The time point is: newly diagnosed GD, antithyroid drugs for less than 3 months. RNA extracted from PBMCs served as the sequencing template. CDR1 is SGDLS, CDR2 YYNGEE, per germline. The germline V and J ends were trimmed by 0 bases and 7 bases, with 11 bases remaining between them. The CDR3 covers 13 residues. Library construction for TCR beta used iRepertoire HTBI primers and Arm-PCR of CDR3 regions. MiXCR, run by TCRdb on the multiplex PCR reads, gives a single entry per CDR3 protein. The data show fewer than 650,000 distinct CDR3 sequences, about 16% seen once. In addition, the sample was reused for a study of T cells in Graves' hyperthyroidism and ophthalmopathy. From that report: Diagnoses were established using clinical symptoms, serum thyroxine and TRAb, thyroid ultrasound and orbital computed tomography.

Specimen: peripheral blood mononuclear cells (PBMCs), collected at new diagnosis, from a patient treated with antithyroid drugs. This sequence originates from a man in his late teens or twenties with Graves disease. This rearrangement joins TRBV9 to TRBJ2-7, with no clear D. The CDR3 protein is CASSVESDREQYF. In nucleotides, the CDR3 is TGTGCCAGCAGCGTAGAGTCCGATCGGGAGCAGTACTTC. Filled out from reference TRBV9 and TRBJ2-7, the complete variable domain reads DSGVTQTPKHLITATGQRVTLRCSPRSGDLSVYWYQQSLDQGLQFLIQYYNGEERAKGNILERFSAQQFPDLHSELNLSSLELGDSALYFCASSVESDREQYFGPGTRLTVT.